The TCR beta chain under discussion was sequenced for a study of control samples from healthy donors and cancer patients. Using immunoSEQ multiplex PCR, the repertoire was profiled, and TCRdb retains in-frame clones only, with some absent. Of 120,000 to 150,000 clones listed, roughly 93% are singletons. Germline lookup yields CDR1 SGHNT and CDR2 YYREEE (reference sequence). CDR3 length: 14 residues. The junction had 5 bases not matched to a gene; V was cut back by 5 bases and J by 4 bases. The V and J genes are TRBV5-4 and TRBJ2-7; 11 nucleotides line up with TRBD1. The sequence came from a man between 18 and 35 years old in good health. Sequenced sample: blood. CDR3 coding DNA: TGTGCCAGCAGGGCGGGACAGGGGGGATACGAGCAGTACTTC. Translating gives CASRAGQGGYEQYF.